The T cell receptor (beta chain) described here comes from a study of blood T cell repertoires in COVID-19. CDR1 KGHDR and CDR2 SFDVKD come from the germline V gene. This CDR3 region has 13 residues. V lost 4 bases to trimming and J lost 4 bases; unmatched junction nucleotides: 0. Measured with immunoSEQ multiplex PCR; TCRdb has only the in-frame clones, and not every one. The repertoire has some 76,000 clones, 75% to 90% of them found once; the top ten carry less than 0.65%. The clonotype was recovered from a man aged 55 to 70 with acute or convalescent COVID-19. The chain links TRBV24-1 to TRBJ2-1; 7 positions agree with TRBD2. Sequencing was carried out using peripheral blood. The CDR3 coding sequence is TGTGCCACCAGTGACGGGGGGTACAATGAGCAGTTCTTC. Residues: CATSDGGYNEQFF.